There are many counts of the clone carrying this T cell receptor (beta chain). Antigen specificity is unknown. There are 15 residues in the CDR3. V lost 0 bases and J 5 bases, leaving 14 bases between the germline ends. Germline values: CDR1 SGHRS, CDR2 YFSETQ. Preparation of TCR beta libraries was done by quantitative 5'-RACE with molecular barcodes. In TCRdb, the 5' RACE reads were re-called with MiXCR into one record per CDR3 protein. Of more than 100,000 distinct CDR3 sequences in the sample, approximately 10% were seen once. This sample is drawn from a study of CD8 T cells in ankylosing spondylitis. General study points: The disease-linked clones had a CD8+ phenotype and low blood frequencies. Disease-linked clones reportedly concentrated significantly in matched ankylosing spondylitis synovial fluid. Characteristic, it appeared, of ankylosing spondylitis blood was a TCR beta motif of about eight highly homologous variants.

The chain is built from TRBV5-1 and TRBJ1-1, with a possible D match to TRBD1 (5 bases). The TCR sequence derives from a female donor with ankylosing spondylitis or in good health (not recorded which). The sample was blood, either unsorted or a sorted T cell fraction (not recorded which). The chain's CDR3 is CASSLVPRQRTEAFF. Here the CDR3 DNA reads TGCGCCAGCAGCTTGGTCCCCAGACAGCGTACTGAAGCTTTCTTT.